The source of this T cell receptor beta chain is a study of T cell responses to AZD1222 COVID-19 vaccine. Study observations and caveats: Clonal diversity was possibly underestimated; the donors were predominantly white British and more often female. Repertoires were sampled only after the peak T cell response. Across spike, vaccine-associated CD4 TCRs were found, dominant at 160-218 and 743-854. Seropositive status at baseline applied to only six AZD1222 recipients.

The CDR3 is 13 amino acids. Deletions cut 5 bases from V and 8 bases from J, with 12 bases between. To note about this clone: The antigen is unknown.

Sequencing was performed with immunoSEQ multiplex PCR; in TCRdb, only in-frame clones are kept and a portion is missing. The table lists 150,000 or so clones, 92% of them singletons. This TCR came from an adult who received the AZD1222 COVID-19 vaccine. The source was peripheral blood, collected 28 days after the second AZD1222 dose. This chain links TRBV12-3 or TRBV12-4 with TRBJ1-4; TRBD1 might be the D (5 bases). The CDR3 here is CASSLRGEEKLFF. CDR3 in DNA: TGTGCCAGCAGTCTTCGAGGGGAGGAAAAACTGTTTTTT.